Sequencing of this TCR beta chain was carried out in a study of CD8+CD57+ T cells in acquired aplastic anemia. As for the study in general: The study obtained an average of 3.2 ug of DNA from sorted CD4+ and CD8+ cells. Overall study results and limits: Overlapping CD8+ CDR3 repertoires of patients and controls contained about 27 shared sequences. Patients and controls were not found to differ significantly in CD8+ Simpson's diversity.

Between the trimmed V and J ends, which lost 3 bases and 4 bases, there was a span of 9 bases. Germline V CDR1 and CDR2: MRHNA, SNTAGT. The CDR3 runs 13 residues. This clonotype was counted many times. The antigen remains unidentified. Sequencing was done on patients that had shown CD8+CD57+ cell expansion by flow cytometry. Severe acquired aplastic anemia was present in every patient. Genomic DNA templated the TCR beta VDJ and CDR3 profiling. TCRdb analysed the reads with MiXCR anew, one entry per CDR3 protein. The top ten hold less than 9% of the sample, which has 200,000 to 300,000 distinct CDR3 sequences, around 43% seen once.

This clonotype was sampled from a human donor with aplastic anemia. The sequenced material came from sorted CD4+, CD8+, or CD8+CD57+ T cells (not recorded which) from PBMCs. This rearrangement joins TRBV6-4 to TRBJ1-1, with a weak D call TRBD1 (6 bases). The CDR3 spells CASSEGASTEAFF. The CDR3, as DNA: TGTGCCAGCAGTGAGGGGGCTAGCACTGAAGCTTTCTTT.